The 19 T cell receptor beta chains below all came from one sample that was sequenced in a study of shared clonotypes between healthy human individuals. Here immunoSEQ multiplex PCR was the method, and the copy in TCRdb shows in-frame clones only, minus some. Altogether 550,000 to 800,000 clones are present, roughly 70% being singletons, with the ten largest covering over 1.5%. The sequenced sample was memory CD4+ T cells sorted from blood. Sample subset: CD45RA-negative fraction. The receptors here all came from a woman aged 25 to 39 in good health.

CDR3 coding DNA: TGTGCCAGCTCACTCGGGACTAGCGGCACAGATACGCAGTATTTT. Residues: CASSLGTSGTDTQYF. The rearrangement joins TRBV18 to TRBJ2-3; 10 positions match TRBD2. The CDR3 spans 15 residues. After removal of 4 bases from V and 1 base from J, the junction contained 2 bases not matched to a gene. CDR1 KGHSH and CDR2 LQKENI come from the germline V gene.

This chain links TRBV7-6 with TRBJ2-3; D may correspond to TRBD1 or TRBD2 (5 bases each). Per the germline V gene, CDR1 is SGHVS and CDR2 is FNYEAQ. Trimming pared 1 base from V and 6 bases from J, leaving 8 bases between. The CDR3 contains 13 residues. In DNA, the CDR3 is TGTGCCAGCAGCTTAGTTTGGGGGGATACGCAGTATTTT. It is translated as CASSLVWGDTQYF.

The chain has TRBV29-1 and TRBJ2-3, with D uncertain. Germline CDR1 and CDR2: SQVTM and ANQGSEA. With 6 bases removed from V and 6 bases from J, the gap between germline ends came to 19 bases. The CDR3 has 14 amino acids. CDR3 protein: CSVRAVSVDDTQYF. For the CDR3, the DNA is TGCAGCGTGCGAGCAGTGTCGGTAGATGATACGCAGTATTTT.

CDR3 coding DNA: TGCGCCAGCAGCTTTGACAGTATGTACGAGCAGTACTTC. Translating gives CASSFDSMYEQYF. The chain combines TRBV5-1 with TRBJ2-7; D perhaps matches TRBD1 (5 bases). The CDR3 sequence is 13 residues long. The V end lost 2 bases, the J end lost 4 bases, and 10 bases lay between the germline ends. Germline values: CDR1 SGHRS, CDR2 YFSETQ.

This clone was recorded at least ten times. V is TRBV5-1 and J is TRBJ1-2; tentatively, D is TRBD1 (6 bases). The ends were cut back, 3 bases at V and 4 bases at J, with 13 bases in the middle. CDR3 size: 14 residues. The germline CDR1 and CDR2 sequences are SGHRS and YFSETQ. The CDR3 DNA is TGCGCCAGCAGCTGGGACACCGCCGGCTATGGCTACACCTTC. Protein sequence: CASSWDTAGYGYTF. The variable domain in full, with the rest retrieved from reference TRBV5-1 and TRBJ1-2, is KAGVTQTPRYLIKTRGQQVTLSCSPISGHRSVSWYQQTPGQGLQFLFEYFSETQRNKGNFPGRFSGRQFSNSRSEMNVSTLELGDSALYLCASSWDTAGYGYTFGSGTRLTVV.

The chain couples TRBV19 to TRBJ1-5, with D perhaps TRBD1 (6 bases). Trimming removed 4 bases at V and 6 bases at J, with 13 bases between. The CDR3 totals 14 residues. Germline V gene lookup returns CDR1 LNHDA and CDR2 SQIVND (reference sequence). CDR3 sequence (DNA): TGTGCCAGTAGTACAACAGGGCCCCGTCAGCCCCAGCATTTT. The encoded protein is CASSTTGPRQPQHF.

The chain joins TRBV27 to TRBJ2-7; TRBD2 is a possible D gene (6 bases). The CDR3 extends over 14 amino acids. The germline gives CDR1 MNHEY, CDR2 SMNVEV (reference sequence). Between the trimmed V and J ends, which lost 3 bases and 4 bases, there was a span of 13 bases. The CDR3 region is CASSFEGGGYEQYF. For the CDR3, the DNA is TGTGCCAGCAGTTTCGAGGGAGGAGGTTACGAGCAGTACTTC.

V is TRBV19 and J is TRBJ1-3; 9 nucleotides agree with TRBD1. The trim removed 4 bases at V and 0 bases at J, leaving 13 bases unmatched. CDR1 and CDR2 (germline): LNHDA, SQIVND (reference sequence). CDR3 length: 19 residues. DNA for the CDR3: TGTGCCAGTAGTACCGCATTTAGGACAGGGGACCTCTCTGGAAACACCATATATTTT. Protein: CASSTAFRTGDLSGNTIYF.

This clone was observed a handful of times. The chain has TRBV7-6 and TRBJ2-3, with TRBD2 identical over 12 bases. Germline loops: CDR1 SGHVS, CDR2 FNYEAQ. V gave up 5 bases and J gave up 0 bases; unmatched junction bases: 6. CDR3 length equals 17 residues. The CDR3 DNA follows: TGTGCCAGCAGCATAGGACTAGCGGGATCTAGCACAGATACGCAGTATTTT. It is translated as CASSIGLAGSSTDTQYF.

The rearrangement joins TRBV6-1 to TRBJ2-2; possible D gene TRBD1, 5 bases. The CDR3 has 16 residues. With 2 bases removed from V and 4 bases from J, the gap between germline ends came to 14 bases. Germline loops: CDR1 MNHNS, CDR2 SASEGT. The CDR3 spells CASSELRGSGTGELFF. CDR3 DNA: TGTGCCAGCAGTGAATTAAGGGGATCCGGCACCGGGGAGCTGTTTTTT.

This clone was seen more than once but under ten times. The chain employs TRBV7-2 and TRBJ2-7, with a weak D call TRBD1 (6 bases). The germline V gene has CDR1 SGHTA and CDR2 FQGNSA. The CDR3 runs 13 residues. The V end lost 5 bases, the J end lost 3 bases, and 11 bases lay between the germline ends. CDR3 sequence reads: CASSIDRNYEQYF. In DNA, the CDR3 is TGTGCCAGCAGCATAGACAGGAACTACGAGCAGTACTTC.

In this sample, this clone turned up a few times. DNA of the CDR3: TGCGCCAGCCGACAGGGGCACGTTATGAACACTGAAGCTTTCTTT. Translating gives CASRQGHVMNTEAFF. The genes are TRBV5-1 and TRBJ1-1, with TRBD1 identical over 8 bases. Germline V gene sequence: CDR1 SGHRS, CDR2 YFSETQ. Losses at the gene ends were 7 bases for V and 0 bases for J; bases not matched to a gene: 8. This CDR3 is built from 15 residues.

V usage is TRBV6-1 and J usage is TRBJ1-2; TRBD1 aligns across 7 bases. Trimming took 0 bases from V and 4 from J; bases not matched to a gene: 5. This CDR3 is 15 amino acids long. Germline loops: CDR1 MNHNS, CDR2 SASEGT. In DNA, the CDR3 is TGTGCCAGCAGTGAAGCCCTCGACAGGGTCTATGGCTACACCTTC. Its protein product is CASSEALDRVYGYTF.

This chain links TRBV5-8 with TRBJ1-4; no clear D gene. The length of the CDR3 is 14 residues. Germline V CDR1 and CDR2: SGHTS, YDEGEE. The germline V and J ends were trimmed by 3 bases and 8 bases, with 14 bases remaining between them. The CDR3 DNA follows: TGTGCCAGCAGCTGGGCTACATGGGAAGAAAAACTGTTTTTT. Encoded protein: CASSWATWEEKLFF. The full variable domain, completed using reference TRBV5-8 and TRBJ1-4, is EAGVTQSPTHLIKTRGQQATLRCSPISGHTSVYWYQQALGLGLQFLLWYDEGEERNRGNFPPRFSGRQFPNYSSELNVNALELEDSALYLCASSWATWEEKLFFGSGTQLSVL.

The chain recombines TRBV27 with TRBJ1-4; 10 positions agree with TRBD1. The V gene's germline CDR1 is MNHEY and CDR2 SMNVEV (reference sequence). This CDR3 spans 18 amino acids. J was trimmed by 2 bases and V by 2 bases; bases with no gene match: 8. For the CDR3, the DNA is TGTGCCAGCAGTTTAGGTCTCGGACAGGGGGGGACTAATGAAAAACTGTTTTTT. Translation gives CASSLGLGQGGTNEKLFF.

This chain joins TRBV6-1 and TRBJ1-3; D is unclear. CDR1 and CDR2 (germline): MNHNS, SASEGT. CDR3 size: 13 residues. V lost 2 bases and J 4 bases, leaving 6 bases between the germline ends. The CDR3 bases are TGTGCCAGCAGTGAACAACAGGGAAACACCATATATTTT. Translation gives CASSEQQGNTIYF.

The chain uses TRBV9 and TRBJ2-2; D is unresolved. CDR1 is SGDLS and CDR2 is YYNGEE in the germline V gene. The CDR3 contains 15 residues. The V end was cut by 0 bases, the J end by 3 bases, with 9 bases between. The CDR3 DNA sequence: TGTGCCAGCAGCGTAGGAGTACGGGACACCGGGGAGCTGTTTTTT. It encodes CASSVGVRDTGELFF.

V gene TRBV29-1 combines with J gene TRBJ1-1, with D maybe TRBD1 (5 bases). CDR1 and CDR2 (germline): SQVTM, ANQGSEA. V was pared by 6 bases and J by 5 bases, with 13 bases between. The CDR3 runs to 12 residues. The CDR3 DNA reads as TGCAGCGTGGACCCCAGGGAAACTGAAGCTTTCTTT. Translation: CSVDPRETEAFF.

This clone was seen at least ten times. This chain joins TRBV7-2 and TRBJ2-1; 11 nucleotides line up with TRBD2. Germline V CDR1 and CDR2: SGHTA, FQGNSA. CDR3 size: 15 residues. Trimming cost V 5 bases and J 6 bases; bases outside gene matches: 6. CDR3 in DNA: TGTGCCAGCAGCCCACACACTAGCGGGGGCAATGAGCAGTTCTTC. This codes for CASSPHTSGGNEQFF.